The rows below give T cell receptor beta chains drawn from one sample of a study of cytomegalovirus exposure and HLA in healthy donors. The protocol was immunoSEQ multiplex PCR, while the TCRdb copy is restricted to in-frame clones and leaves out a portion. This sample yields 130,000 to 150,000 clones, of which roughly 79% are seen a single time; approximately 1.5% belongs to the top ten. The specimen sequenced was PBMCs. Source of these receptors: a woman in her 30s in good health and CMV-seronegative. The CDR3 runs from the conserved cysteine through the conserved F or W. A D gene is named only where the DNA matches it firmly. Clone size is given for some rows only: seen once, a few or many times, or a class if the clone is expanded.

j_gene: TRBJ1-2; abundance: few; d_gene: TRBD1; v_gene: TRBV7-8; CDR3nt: TGTGCCAGCAGCTTACAATTAAATACAGGGGACACTAACTATGGCTACACCTTC; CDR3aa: CASSLQLNTGDTNYGYTF
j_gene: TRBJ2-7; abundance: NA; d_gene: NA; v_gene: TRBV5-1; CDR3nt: TGCGCCAGCAGCTTAGGCAGGGGTTTCTACGAGCAGTACTTC; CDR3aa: CASSLGRGFYEQYF
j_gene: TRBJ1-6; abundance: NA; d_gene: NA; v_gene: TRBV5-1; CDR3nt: TGCGCCAGCAGCTGGGAGCGAGCCGTGGATTCACCCCTCCACTTT; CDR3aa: CASSWERAVDSPLHF
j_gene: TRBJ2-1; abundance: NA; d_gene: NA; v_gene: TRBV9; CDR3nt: TGTGCCAGCAGCCGCTCAGGGGTCTACAATGAGCAGTTCTTC; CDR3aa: CASSRSGVYNEQFF
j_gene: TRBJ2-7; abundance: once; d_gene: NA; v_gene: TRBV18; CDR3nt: TGTGCCAGCTCATTTCAGGGGGGAATGGTTACCTACGAGCAGTACTTC; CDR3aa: CASSFQGGMVTYEQYF
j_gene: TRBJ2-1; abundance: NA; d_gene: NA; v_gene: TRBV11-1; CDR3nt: TGTGCCAGCAGCTTCGAGGGAAGGGAATACAATGAGCAGTTCTTC; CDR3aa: CASSFEGREYNEQFF
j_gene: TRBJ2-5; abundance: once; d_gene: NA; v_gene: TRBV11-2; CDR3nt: TGTGCCAGCAGCCCCGGACAGAGAAATCAAGAGACCCAGTACTTC; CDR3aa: CASSPGQRNQETQYF
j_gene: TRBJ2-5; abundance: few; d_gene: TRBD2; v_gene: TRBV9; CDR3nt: TGTGCCAGCAGCGTTCGGGGGGGGCAAGAGACCCAGTACTTC; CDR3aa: CASSVRGGQETQYF
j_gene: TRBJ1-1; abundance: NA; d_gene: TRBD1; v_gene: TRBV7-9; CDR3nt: TGTGCCAGCAGCCCCTGGACAGGTGCCAACACTGAAGCTTTCTTT; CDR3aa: CASSPWTGANTEAFF
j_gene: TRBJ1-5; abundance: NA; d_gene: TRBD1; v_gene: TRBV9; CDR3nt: TGTGCCAGCAGCCTGGGACAGGGGAGGGAGCCCCAGCATTTT; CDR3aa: CASSLGQGREPQHF
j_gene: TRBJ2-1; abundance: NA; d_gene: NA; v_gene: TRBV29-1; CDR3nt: TGCAGCGTGTGGGGGGGGGCGTACTACAATGAGCAGTTCTTC; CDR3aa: CSVWGGAYYNEQFF
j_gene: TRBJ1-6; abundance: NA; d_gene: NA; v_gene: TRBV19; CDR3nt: TGTGCCAGTAAGGCAGGCAACTCCTATAATTCACCCCTCCACTTT; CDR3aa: CASKAGNSYNSPLHF
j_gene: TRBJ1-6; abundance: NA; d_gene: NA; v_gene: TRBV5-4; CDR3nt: TGTGCCAGCAGCTTGGGGGGCGCAGGCAATTCACCCCTCCACTTT; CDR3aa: CASSLGGAGNSPLHF
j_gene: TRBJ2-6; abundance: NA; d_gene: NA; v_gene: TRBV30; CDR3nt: TGTGCCTGGAGTGGGACAGCCTTGGGGGCCAACGTCCTGACTTTC; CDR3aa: CAWSGTALGANVLTF
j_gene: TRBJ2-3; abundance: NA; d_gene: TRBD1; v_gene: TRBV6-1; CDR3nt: TGTGCCAGCAGTGCCCAAGACAGGGGGCGCACCGCAGATACGCAGTATTTT; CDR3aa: CASSAQDRGRTADTQYF
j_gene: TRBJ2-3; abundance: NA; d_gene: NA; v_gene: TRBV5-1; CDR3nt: TGCGCCAGCAGCTTGTTGTACAACACAGATACGCAGTATTTT; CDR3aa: CASSLLYNTDTQYF
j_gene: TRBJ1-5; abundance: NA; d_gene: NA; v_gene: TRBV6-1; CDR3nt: TGTGCCAGCAGTACAGGTCCCAAGGAGCCCCAGCATTTT; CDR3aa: CASSTGPKEPQHF
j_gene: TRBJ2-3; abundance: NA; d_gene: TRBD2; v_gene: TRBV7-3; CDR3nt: TGTGCCAGCAGCTTAGCGGGGGGGAGGCCAGATACGCAGTATTTT; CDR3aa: CASSLAGGRPDTQYF
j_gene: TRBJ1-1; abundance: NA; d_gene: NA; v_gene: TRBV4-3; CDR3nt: TGCGCCAGCAGCCAAGCGTTCCCCGGCACTGAAGCTTTCTTT; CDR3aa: CASSQAFPGTEAFF
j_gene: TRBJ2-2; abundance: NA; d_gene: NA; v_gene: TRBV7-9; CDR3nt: TGTGCCGGCCGACACGGACTAAACACCGGGGAGCTGTTTTTT; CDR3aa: CAGRHGLNTGELFF
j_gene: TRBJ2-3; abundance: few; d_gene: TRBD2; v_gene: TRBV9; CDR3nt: TGTGCCAGCAGCATCTTGACTAGCGGCACAGATACGCAGTATTTT; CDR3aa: CASSILTSGTDTQYF
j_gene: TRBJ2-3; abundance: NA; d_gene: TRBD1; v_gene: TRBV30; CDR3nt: TGTGCCTGGAGTGGGACAGGGGGCGCGAATACGCAGTATTTT; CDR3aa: CAWSGTGGANTQYF
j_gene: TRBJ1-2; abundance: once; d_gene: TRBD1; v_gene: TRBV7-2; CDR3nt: TGTGCCAGCAGCTTAACGGGACAGGGCCTAAACTATGGCTACACCTTC; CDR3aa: CASSLTGQGLNYGYTF
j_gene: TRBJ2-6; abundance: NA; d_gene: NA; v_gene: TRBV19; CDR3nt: TGTGCCAGTAGCGGGGTTACCCCCTCTGGGGCCAACGTCCTGACTTTC; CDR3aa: CASSGVTPSGANVLTF
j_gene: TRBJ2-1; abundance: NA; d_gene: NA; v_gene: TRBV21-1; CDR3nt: TGTGCCAGCATTCTAGCGGGGGGCGTATACAATGAGCAGTTCTTC; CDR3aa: CASILAGGVYNEQFF
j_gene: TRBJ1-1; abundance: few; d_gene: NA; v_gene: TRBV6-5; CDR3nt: TGTGCCAGCAGTGAAAGAGTGACTGAAGCTTTCTTT; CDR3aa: CASSERVTEAFF
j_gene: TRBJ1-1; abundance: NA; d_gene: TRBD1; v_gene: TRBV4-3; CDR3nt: TGCGCCAGCAGCCATCCCGGGACAGGGGGATGGACTGAAGCTTTCTTT; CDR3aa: CASSHPGTGGWTEAFF
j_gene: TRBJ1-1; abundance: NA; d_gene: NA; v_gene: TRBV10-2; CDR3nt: TGCGCCAGCAGATGGGGACAGAACACTGAAGCTTTCTTT; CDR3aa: CASRWGQNTEAFF
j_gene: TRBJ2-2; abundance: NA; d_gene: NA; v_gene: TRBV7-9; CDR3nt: TGTGCCAGCAGCTTAGTACAGTTGAACACCGGGGAGCTGTTTTTT; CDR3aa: CASSLVQLNTGELFF